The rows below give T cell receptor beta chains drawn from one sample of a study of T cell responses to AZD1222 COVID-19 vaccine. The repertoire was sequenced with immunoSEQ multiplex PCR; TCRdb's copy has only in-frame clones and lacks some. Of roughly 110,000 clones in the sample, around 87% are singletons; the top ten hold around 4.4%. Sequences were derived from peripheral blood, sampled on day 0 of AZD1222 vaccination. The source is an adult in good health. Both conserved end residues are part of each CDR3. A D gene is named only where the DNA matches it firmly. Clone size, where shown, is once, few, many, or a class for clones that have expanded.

DNA: TGCAGCGGGCGGACAGGGCGTAATGAAAAACTGTTTTTT
CDR3: CSGRTGRNEKLFF
J: TRBJ1-4
size: NA
V: TRBV29-1
D: TRBD1

DNA: TGTGCCAGTAGTAGAGACGGGGCCCGAGTCAATGAGCAGTTCTTC
CDR3: CASSRDGARVNEQFF
J: TRBJ2-1
size: NA
V: TRBV19
D: NA

DNA: TGTGCCAGCAGTGAAGCTGGGGCAGCGAAAGCTTTCTTT
CDR3: CASSEAGAAKAFF
J: TRBJ1-1
size: NA
V: TRBV2
D: NA

DNA: TGTGCCAGCAGCGGAGAGGCAACTAATGAAAAACTGTTTTTT
CDR3: CASSGEATNEKLFF
J: TRBJ1-4
size: once
V: TRBV3-1/TRBV3-2
D: NA

DNA: TGTGCCAGCGCCACAGGGGGCGAATTCTATGGCTACACCTTC
CDR3: CASATGGEFYGYTF
J: TRBJ1-2
size: NA
V: TRBV6-5
D: TRBD1

DNA: TGTGCCAGCAGTACAAACAGGGGAGGGACTGAAGCTTTCTTT
CDR3: CASSTNRGGTEAFF
J: TRBJ1-1
size: NA
V: TRBV27
D: TRBD1

DNA: TGTGCCTGGGATAACCGGGGGACAGGGGTACCCTCTCAGCCCCAGCATTTT
CDR3: CAWDNRGTGVPSQPQHF
J: TRBJ1-5
size: NA
V: TRBV30
D: TRBD1

DNA: TGCGCCAGCAGCGAAGGGGGCACTTCCTACAATGAGCAGTTCTTC
CDR3: CASSEGGTSYNEQFF
J: TRBJ2-1
size: NA
V: TRBV5-1
D: TRBD1

DNA: TGCAGCGTTCGGTCCCCAAATGAAAAACTGTTTTTT
CDR3: CSVRSPNEKLFF
J: TRBJ1-4
size: NA
V: TRBV29-1
D: NA

DNA: TGTGCCAACTCCCGGGAGGGTACGCAGTATTTT
CDR3: CANSREGTQYF
J: TRBJ2-3
size: NA
V: TRBV12-3/TRBV12-4
D: TRBD2

DNA: TGTGCCTGGTCTCGGGGTGGGGATCAGCCCCAGCATTTT
CDR3: CAWSRGGDQPQHF
J: TRBJ1-5
size: once
V: TRBV30
D: NA

DNA: TGTGCCAGCAGCCAAGTTTCGGCGGGCAACAATTTCTACGAGCAGTACTTC
CDR3: CASSQVSAGNNFYEQYF
J: TRBJ2-7
size: NA
V: TRBV4-2
D: NA

DNA: TGTGCCAGCAGCTTAACGGGAGTTTCCTACAATGAGCAGTTCTTC
CDR3: CASSLTGVSYNEQFF
J: TRBJ2-1
size: NA
V: TRBV7-2
D: NA

DNA: TGTGCCAGCAGTCGGACGCCAGGGGGCTTCGGCAATCAGCCCCAGCATTTT
CDR3: CASSRTPGGFGNQPQHF
J: TRBJ1-5
size: NA
V: TRBV2
D: TRBD1

DNA: TGTGCCAGCAGGCTATCCAGGGGGGGAGCTACCCGGGAGACCCAGTACTTC
CDR3: CASRLSRGGATRETQYF
J: TRBJ2-5
size: NA
V: TRBV28
D: NA

DNA: TGCGCCAGCAGCCCCGGCCAAGAGACCCAGTACTTC
CDR3: CASSPGQETQYF
J: TRBJ2-5
size: NA
V: TRBV5-1
D: NA

DNA: TGTGCCAGCAGCCGGTGGGCCAGCTCCTATGGCTACACCTTC
CDR3: CASSRWASSYGYTF
J: TRBJ1-2
size: NA
V: TRBV7-2
D: NA

DNA: TGTGCCAGCAGTTTGGGCCGGGACAGCTATGGCTACACCTTC
CDR3: CASSLGRDSYGYTF
J: TRBJ1-2
size: few
V: TRBV6-5
D: TRBD1

DNA: TGTGCCAGCAGCTTAGCGGATACGCAGTATTTT
CDR3: CASSLADTQYF
J: TRBJ2-3
size: NA
V: TRBV7-3
D: NA

DNA: TGTGCCAGCAGTTACTCGACGGGGAACGCCCAGTACTTC
CDR3: CASSYSTGNAQYF
J: TRBJ2-5
size: NA
V: TRBV6-5
D: NA

DNA: TGTGCCAGCAGTCAAACAGGGGGCGTTGGCTACACCTTC
CDR3: CASSQTGGVGYTF
J: TRBJ1-2
size: NA
V: TRBV28
D: TRBD1

DNA: TGTGCCAGCAGAACGGACTTCCCCTACTACGAGCAGTACTTC
CDR3: CASRTDFPYYEQYF
J: TRBJ2-7
size: NA
V: TRBV6-5
D: NA

DNA: TGTGCCAGTAGTATAGATGGTTTCGGACAGGGTGGTGGCTACACCTTC
CDR3: CASSIDGFGQGGGYTF
J: TRBJ1-2
size: NA
V: TRBV19
D: TRBD1

DNA: TGTGCCAGCAGTTTATCTAGCGGGGTTGGCAATGAGCAGTTCTTC
CDR3: CASSLSSGVGNEQFF
J: TRBJ2-1
size: NA
V: TRBV27
D: TRBD2

DNA: TGTGCCAGCAGCTTAGGTCCGGCCAGCAATCAGCCCCAGCATTTT
CDR3: CASSLGPASNQPQHF
J: TRBJ1-5
size: NA
V: TRBV7-2
D: NA

DNA: TGTGCCAGCAGCTTAGAACATCAGAGGCCCCAGCATTTT
CDR3: CASSLEHQRPQHF
J: TRBJ1-5
size: NA
V: TRBV7-9
D: NA

DNA: TGTGCCAGCACCCCCGGACCGTTGAACACCGGGGAGCTGTTTTTT
CDR3: CASTPGPLNTGELFF
J: TRBJ2-2
size: NA
V: TRBV11-2
D: NA

DNA: TGTGCCAGCAGCTTAGTTGGGGGTCAGCCCCAGCATTTT
CDR3: CASSLVGGQPQHF
J: TRBJ1-5
size: NA
V: TRBV7-2
D: NA

DNA: TGTGCCAGCAGCTCAGGGTTTAGTACAGATACGCAGTATTTT
CDR3: CASSSGFSTDTQYF
J: TRBJ2-3
size: NA
V: TRBV28
D: NA

DNA: TGTGCCAGCTCACCCACATGGGGTGGGGGATGGACTGAAGCTTTCTTT
CDR3: CASSPTWGGGWTEAFF
J: TRBJ1-1
size: NA
V: TRBV18
D: NA

DNA: TGTGCCAGCAGTTTCTCGACTAGCGGGAGATACGAGCAGTACTTC
CDR3: CASSFSTSGRYEQYF
J: TRBJ2-7
size: NA
V: TRBV27
D: TRBD2

DNA: TGTGCCAGCAGTTTTGACAGGGGTGGAGGCTATGGCTACACCTTC
CDR3: CASSFDRGGGYGYTF
J: TRBJ1-2
size: NA
V: TRBV7-8
D: TRBD1

DNA: TGTGCCAGCAGCCTCCAGCCCCGGGACAGTCAGCCCCAGCATTTT
CDR3: CASSLQPRDSQPQHF
J: TRBJ1-5
size: NA
V: TRBV7-8
D: TRBD1

DNA: TGCGCCAGCGGCGACAGGGGTTCGTACGAGCAGTACTTC
CDR3: CASGDRGSYEQYF
J: TRBJ2-7
size: NA
V: TRBV4-3
D: TRBD1

DNA: TGTGCCAGCAGCTACGGGGGGGGCACTGAAGCTTTCTTT
CDR3: CASSYGGGTEAFF
J: TRBJ1-1
size: NA
V: TRBV9
D: NA

DNA: TGTGCCAGCACCCCCCTGTACGAGCAGTACTTC
CDR3: CASTPLYEQYF
J: TRBJ2-7
size: NA
V: TRBV7-8
D: NA

DNA: TGTGCCAGCAGCCCATCGGGGGCGGAGACAGATACGCAGTATTTT
CDR3: CASSPSGAETDTQYF
J: TRBJ2-3
size: NA
V: TRBV7-3
D: NA

DNA: TGTGCCAGCAGTTACGTCCTAGGCTTCCCCGACCGGGGAGGCGAGCAGTACTTC
CDR3: CASSYVLGFPDRGGEQYF
J: TRBJ2-7
size: NA
V: TRBV6-2/TRBV6-3
D: NA

DNA: TGTGCCAGCAGCGAGAATAGGGGATTAACCTTCTACGAGCAGTACTTC
CDR3: CASSENRGLTFYEQYF
J: TRBJ2-7
size: few
V: TRBV7-9
D: NA

DNA: TGTGCCAGCAGCGTAGGACAGGGGGCTGAAAAACTGTTTTTT
CDR3: CASSVGQGAEKLFF
J: TRBJ1-4
size: NA
V: TRBV9
D: TRBD1

DNA: TGTGCCAGCAGTTACCTAACTTATGCCGAGCAGTACTTC
CDR3: CASSYLTYAEQYF
J: TRBJ2-7
size: NA
V: TRBV6-2/TRBV6-3
D: NA

DNA: TGTGCCAGCAGCCAAGAGCCCCGGGGGGCCAATCAGCCCCAGCATTTT
CDR3: CASSQEPRGANQPQHF
J: TRBJ1-5
size: NA
V: TRBV3-1/TRBV3-2
D: NA

DNA: TGTGCCAGCAGCCAAGATGCGCAGGGTAATTCACCCCTCCACTTT
CDR3: CASSQDAQGNSPLHF
J: TRBJ1-6
size: NA
V: TRBV4-2
D: NA

DNA: TGTGCCAGCAGTCCGGACAGGAACACCGGGGAGCTGTTTTTT
CDR3: CASSPDRNTGELFF
J: TRBJ2-2
size: NA
V: TRBV28
D: NA

DNA: TGTGCCAGCTCTCCTACTAGCGGCACCGGGGAGCTGTTTTTT
CDR3: CASSPTSGTGELFF
J: TRBJ2-2
size: NA
V: TRBV18
D: TRBD2

DNA: TGTGCCAGCAGCTTAGTCAGCGCATTAGGGGGGGGCTGGAATGAGCAGTTCTTC
CDR3: CASSLVSALGGGWNEQFF
J: TRBJ2-1
size: once
V: TRBV7-2
D: NA

DNA: TGTGCCATCAGTAGCTTATTGGGATCCTATGGCTACACCTTC
CDR3: CAISSLLGSYGYTF
J: TRBJ1-2
size: NA
V: TRBV10-3
D: NA

DNA: TGCGCCAGCAGCCTTGGACGGAGCTCTGGAAACACCATATATTTT
CDR3: CASSLGRSSGNTIYF
J: TRBJ1-3
size: NA
V: TRBV4-3
D: NA

DNA: TGCAGCGTTGATTCGGGAGGCCTGCTCGACGAGCAGTACTTC
CDR3: CSVDSGGLLDEQYF
J: TRBJ2-7
size: NA
V: TRBV29-1
D: TRBD2

DNA: TGTGCCAGCAGCTTAGCGGACAGGGGTAACACTGAAGCTTTCTTT
CDR3: CASSLADRGNTEAFF
J: TRBJ1-1
size: NA
V: TRBV7-8
D: TRBD1

DNA: TGTGCCAGCAGTGGGGGGCCGGGCAATCAGCCCCAGCATTTT
CDR3: CASSGGPGNQPQHF
J: TRBJ1-5
size: NA
V: TRBV2
D: NA

DNA: TGTGCCAGTAAACGGAACACCGGGGAGCTGTTTTTT
CDR3: CASKRNTGELFF
J: TRBJ2-2
size: NA
V: TRBV19
D: NA